This T cell receptor (beta chain) was sequenced in a study of graft-versus-host responses after intestinal transplantation. The overall study: Grafts that recipients had were multivisceral, liver-intestinal, or isolated intestinal transplants. Every recipient underwent anti-thymocyte globulin induction, then tacrolimus and steroids for approximately three years. General study findings and limits: In patients with graft-donor T cell macrochimerism, allograft graft-versus-host to host-versus-graft clonal ratios were high. Early post-transplant declines in HvG were associated with peak levels of circulating GvH clones.

Turning to this clone: The antigen remains unidentified.

Generated by immunoSEQ multiplex PCR, the TCRdb table keeps only in-frame clones and is missing some. The sample comprises under 95,000 clones, 88% of which are singletons, and around 0.27% rests with the top ten. Per the germline V gene, CDR1 is ENHRY and CDR2 is SYGVKD. The CDR3 consists of 14 residues. Trimming took off 5 bases at V and 6 bases at J, with 13 bases between the two ends. The sequence was obtained from a human donor who was the organ donor for an intestinal transplant. Sequenced material: unstimulated CD4+ T cells sorted from spleen or lymph node cells, taken before transplant. The rearrangement links TRBV10-3 to TRBJ1-4, with D tentatively TRBD1 (6 bases). CDR3 nucleotide sequence: TGTGCCATCAGTTCCGGGACATCATATGAAAAACTGTTTTTT. Translation gives CAISSGTSYEKLFF.